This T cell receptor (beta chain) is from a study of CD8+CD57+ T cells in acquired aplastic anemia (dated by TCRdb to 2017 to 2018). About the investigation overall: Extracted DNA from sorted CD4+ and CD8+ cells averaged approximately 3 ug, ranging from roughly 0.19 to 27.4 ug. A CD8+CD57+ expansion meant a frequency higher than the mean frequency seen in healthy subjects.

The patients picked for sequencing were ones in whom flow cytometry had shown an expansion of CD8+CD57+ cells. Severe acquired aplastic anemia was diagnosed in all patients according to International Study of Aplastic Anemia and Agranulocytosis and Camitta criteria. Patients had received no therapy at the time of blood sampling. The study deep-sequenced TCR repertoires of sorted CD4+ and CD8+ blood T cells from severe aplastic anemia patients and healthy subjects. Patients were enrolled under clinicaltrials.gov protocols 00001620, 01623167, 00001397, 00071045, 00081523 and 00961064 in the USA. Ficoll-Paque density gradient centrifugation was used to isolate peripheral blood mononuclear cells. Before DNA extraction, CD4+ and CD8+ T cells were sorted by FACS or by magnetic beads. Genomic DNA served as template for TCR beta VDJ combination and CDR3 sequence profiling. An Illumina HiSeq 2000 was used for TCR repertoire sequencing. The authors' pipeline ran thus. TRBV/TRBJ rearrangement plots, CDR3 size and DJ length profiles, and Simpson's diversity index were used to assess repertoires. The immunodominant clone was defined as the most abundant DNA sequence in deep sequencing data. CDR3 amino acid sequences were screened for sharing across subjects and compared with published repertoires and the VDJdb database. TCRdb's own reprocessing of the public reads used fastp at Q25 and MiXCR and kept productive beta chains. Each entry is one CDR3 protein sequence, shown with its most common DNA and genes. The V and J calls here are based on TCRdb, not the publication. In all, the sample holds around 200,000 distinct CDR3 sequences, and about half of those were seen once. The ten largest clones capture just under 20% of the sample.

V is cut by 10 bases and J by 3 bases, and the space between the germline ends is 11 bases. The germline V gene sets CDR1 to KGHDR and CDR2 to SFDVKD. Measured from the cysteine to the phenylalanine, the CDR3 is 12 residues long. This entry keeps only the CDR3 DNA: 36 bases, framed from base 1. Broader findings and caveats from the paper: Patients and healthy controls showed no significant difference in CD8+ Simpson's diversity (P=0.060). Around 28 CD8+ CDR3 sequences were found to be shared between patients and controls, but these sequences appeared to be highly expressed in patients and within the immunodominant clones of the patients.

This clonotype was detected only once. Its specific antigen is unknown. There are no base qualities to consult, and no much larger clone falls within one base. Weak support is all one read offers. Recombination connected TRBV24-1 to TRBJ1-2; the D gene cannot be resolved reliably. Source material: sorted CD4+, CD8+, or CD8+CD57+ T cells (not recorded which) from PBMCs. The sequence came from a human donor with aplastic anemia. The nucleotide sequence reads TGTGCCACTTCTCATACAGACTATGGCTACACCTTC. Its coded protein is CATSHTDYGYTF.